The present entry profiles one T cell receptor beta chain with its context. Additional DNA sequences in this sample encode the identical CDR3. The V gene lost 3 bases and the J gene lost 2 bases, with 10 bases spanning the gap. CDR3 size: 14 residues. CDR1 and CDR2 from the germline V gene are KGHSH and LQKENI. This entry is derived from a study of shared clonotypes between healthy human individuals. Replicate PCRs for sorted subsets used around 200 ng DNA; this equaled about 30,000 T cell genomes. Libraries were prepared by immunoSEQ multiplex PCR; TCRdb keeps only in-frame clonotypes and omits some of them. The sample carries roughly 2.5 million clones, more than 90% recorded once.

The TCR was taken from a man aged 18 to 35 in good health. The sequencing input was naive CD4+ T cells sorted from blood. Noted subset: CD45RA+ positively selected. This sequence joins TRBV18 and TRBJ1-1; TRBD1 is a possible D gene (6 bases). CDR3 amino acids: CASSPPGQNTEAFF. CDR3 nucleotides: TGTGCCAGCTCACCGCCGGGACAAAACACTGAAGCTTTCTTT.